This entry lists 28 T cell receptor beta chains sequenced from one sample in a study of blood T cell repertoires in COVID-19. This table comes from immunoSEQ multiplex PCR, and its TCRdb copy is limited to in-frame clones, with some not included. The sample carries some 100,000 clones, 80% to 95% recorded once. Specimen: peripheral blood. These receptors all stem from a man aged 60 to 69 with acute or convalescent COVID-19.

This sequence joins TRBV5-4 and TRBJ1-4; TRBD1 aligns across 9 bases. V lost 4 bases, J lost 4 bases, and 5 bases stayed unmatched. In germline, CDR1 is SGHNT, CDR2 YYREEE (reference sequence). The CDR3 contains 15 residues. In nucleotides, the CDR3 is TGTGCCAGCAGCCTCCAGACAGGGGGTAATGAAAAACTGTTTTTT. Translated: CASSLQTGGNEKLFF. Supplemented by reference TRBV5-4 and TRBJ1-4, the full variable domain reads ETGVTQSPTHLIKTRGQQVTLRCSSQSGHNTVSWYQQALGQGPQFIFQYYREEENGRGNFPPRFSGLQFPNYSSELNVNALELDDSALYLCASSLQTGGNEKLFFGSGTQLSVL.

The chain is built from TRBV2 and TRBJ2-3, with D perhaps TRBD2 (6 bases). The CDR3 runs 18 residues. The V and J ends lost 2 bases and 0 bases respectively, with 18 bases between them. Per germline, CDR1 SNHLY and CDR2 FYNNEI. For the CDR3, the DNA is TGTGCCAGCAGTGAAAGAGCGGGTTGGGGCCCTAGCACAGATACGCAGTATTTT. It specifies CASSERAGWGPSTDTQYF.

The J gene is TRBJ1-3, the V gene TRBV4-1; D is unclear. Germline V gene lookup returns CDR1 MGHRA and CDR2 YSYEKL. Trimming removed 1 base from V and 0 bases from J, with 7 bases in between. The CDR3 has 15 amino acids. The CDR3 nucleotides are TGCGCCAGCAGCCAAGGGCAGTCCTCTGGAAACACCATATATTTT. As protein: CASSQGQSSGNTIYF.

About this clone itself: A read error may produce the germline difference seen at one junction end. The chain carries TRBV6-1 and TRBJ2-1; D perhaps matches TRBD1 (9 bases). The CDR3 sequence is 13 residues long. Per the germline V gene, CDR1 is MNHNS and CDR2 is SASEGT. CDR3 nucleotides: TGTGCCAGCAGTGACGGGGGGGACAGGGCAAGGATCTTC. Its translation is CASSDGGDRARIF.

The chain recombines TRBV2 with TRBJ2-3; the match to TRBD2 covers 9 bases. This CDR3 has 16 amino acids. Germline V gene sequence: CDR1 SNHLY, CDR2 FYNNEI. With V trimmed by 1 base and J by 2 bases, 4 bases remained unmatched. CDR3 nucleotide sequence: TGTGCCAGCAGTGAAGATCTAGCGGGATACACAGATACGCAGTATTTT. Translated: CASSEDLAGYTDTQYF.

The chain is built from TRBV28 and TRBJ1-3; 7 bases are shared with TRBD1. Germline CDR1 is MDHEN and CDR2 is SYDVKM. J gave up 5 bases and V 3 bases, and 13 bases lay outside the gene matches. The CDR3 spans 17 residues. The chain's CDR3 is CASSFVLGETGRNTIYF. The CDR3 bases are TGTGCCAGCAGTTTCGTCTTAGGGGAGACAGGGAGAAACACCATATATTTT.

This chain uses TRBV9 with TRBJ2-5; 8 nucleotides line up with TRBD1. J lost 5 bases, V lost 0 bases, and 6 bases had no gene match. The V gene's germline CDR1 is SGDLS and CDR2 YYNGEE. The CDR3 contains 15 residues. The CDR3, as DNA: TGTGCCAGCAGCGTAGAAGACAGGGGATCCGAGACCCAGTACTTC. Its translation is CASSVEDRGSETQYF.

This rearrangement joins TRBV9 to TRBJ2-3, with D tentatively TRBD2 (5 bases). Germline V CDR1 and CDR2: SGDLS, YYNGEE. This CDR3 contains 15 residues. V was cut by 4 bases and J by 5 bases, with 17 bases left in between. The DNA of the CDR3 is TGTGCCAGCAGCCTGCTAGAGGGCAGAGGAGATACGCAGTATTTT. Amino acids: CASSLLEGRGDTQYF.

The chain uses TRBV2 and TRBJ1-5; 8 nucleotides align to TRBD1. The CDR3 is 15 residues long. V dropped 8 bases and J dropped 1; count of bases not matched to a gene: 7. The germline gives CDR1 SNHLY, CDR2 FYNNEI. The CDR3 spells CASAGTGLSNQPQHF. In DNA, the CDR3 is TGTGCCAGCGCCGGGACAGGTTTGAGCAATCAGCCCCAGCATTTT.

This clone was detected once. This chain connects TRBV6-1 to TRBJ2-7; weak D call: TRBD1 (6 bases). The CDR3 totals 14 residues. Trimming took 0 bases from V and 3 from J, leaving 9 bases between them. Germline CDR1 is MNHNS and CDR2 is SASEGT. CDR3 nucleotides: TGTGCCAGCAGTGAAGCCGCAGGGGACTACGAGCAGTACTTC. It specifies CASSEAAGDYEQYF.

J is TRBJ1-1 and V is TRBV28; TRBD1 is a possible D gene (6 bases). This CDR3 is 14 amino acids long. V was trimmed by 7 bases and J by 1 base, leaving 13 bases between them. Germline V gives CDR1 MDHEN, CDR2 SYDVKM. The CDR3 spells CASNVQGQNTEAFF. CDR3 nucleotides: TGTGCCAGCAATGTACAGGGTCAGAACACTGAAGCTTTCTTT.

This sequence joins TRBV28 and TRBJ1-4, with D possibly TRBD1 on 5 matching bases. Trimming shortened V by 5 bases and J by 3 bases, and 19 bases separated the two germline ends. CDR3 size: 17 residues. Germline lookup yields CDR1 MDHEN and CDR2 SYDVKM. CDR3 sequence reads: CASSLRQSGASNEKLFF. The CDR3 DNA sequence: TGTGCCAGCAGTCTTAGACAGTCGGGTGCCTCTAATGAAAAACTGTTTTTT.

The CDR3 DNA reads as TGTGCCAGCAGCTTACTTTCCCCGCGGGAGGGCGGTGAGCAGTTCTTC. It translates to CASSLLSPREGGEQFF. The V and J genes are TRBV7-6 and TRBJ2-1; 9 nucleotides agree with TRBD2. In germline, CDR1 is SGHVS, CDR2 FNYEAQ. V gave up 2 bases and J gave up 9 bases; unmatched junction bases: 11. This CDR3 region has 16 residues.

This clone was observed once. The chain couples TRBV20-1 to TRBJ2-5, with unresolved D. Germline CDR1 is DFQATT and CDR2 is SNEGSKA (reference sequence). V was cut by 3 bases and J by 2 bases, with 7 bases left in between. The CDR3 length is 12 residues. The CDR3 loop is CSASIFQETQYF. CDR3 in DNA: TGCAGTGCTAGTATATTTCAAGAGACCCAGTACTTC.

The CDR3 coding sequence is TGTGCCAGCAGCAGAGACAGCTACACTGAAGCTTTCTTT. This translates into CASSRDSYTEAFF. The rearrangement links TRBV6-5 to TRBJ1-1; D possibly corresponds to TRBD1 (5 bases). This CDR3 has 13 amino acids. Trimming took 6 bases from V and 3 from J, leaving 11 bases between them. Germline V CDR1 and CDR2: MNHEY, SVGAGI.

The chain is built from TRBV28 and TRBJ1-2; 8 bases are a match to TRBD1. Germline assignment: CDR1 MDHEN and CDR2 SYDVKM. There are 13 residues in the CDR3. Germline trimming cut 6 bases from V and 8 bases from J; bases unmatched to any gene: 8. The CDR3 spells CASSVRGPRGYTF. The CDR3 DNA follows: TGTGCCAGCAGCGTCAGGGGGCCGAGGGGCTACACCTTC.

The DNA of the CDR3 is TGCGCCAGCAGCGTCCGGGATTTGGGGAACTCCTACGAGCAGTACGTC. Residues: CASSVRDLGNSYEQYV. This sequence joins TRBV5-1 and TRBJ2-7, with a weak D call TRBD2 (5 bases). This CDR3 contains 16 residues. V lost 4 bases and J 0 bases, leaving 17 bases between the germline ends. The germline gives CDR1 SGHRS, CDR2 YFSETQ.

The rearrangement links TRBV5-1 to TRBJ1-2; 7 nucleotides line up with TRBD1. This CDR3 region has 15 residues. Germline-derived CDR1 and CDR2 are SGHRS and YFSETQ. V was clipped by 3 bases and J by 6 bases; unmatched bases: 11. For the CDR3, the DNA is TGCGCCAGCAGCTCTCAGGGGGATCTTGTCGATGGCTACACCTTC. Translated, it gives CASSSQGDLVDGYTF.

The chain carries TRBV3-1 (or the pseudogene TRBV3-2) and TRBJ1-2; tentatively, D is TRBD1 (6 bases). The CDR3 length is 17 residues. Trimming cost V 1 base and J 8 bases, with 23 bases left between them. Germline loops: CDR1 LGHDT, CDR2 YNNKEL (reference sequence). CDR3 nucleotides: TGTGCCAGCAGCCAAGGAGGCTGGGGACACCTCCCAGGAGGCTACACCTTC. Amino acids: CASSQGGWGHLPGGYTF.

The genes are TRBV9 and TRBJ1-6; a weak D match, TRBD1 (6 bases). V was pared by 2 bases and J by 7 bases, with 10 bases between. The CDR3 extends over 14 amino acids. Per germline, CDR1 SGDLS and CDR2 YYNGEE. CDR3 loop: CASSVTGNNSPLHF. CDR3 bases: TGTGCCAGCAGCGTTACAGGGAACAATTCACCCCTCCACTTT.

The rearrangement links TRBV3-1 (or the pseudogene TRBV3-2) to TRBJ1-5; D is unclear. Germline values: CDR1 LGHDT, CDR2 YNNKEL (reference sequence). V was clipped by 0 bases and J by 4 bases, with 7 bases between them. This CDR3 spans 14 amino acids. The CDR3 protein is CASSQDVGNQPQHF. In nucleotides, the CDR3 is TGTGCCAGCAGCCAAGATGTCGGGAATCAGCCCCAGCATTTT.

The CDR3 coding sequence is TGTGCCACCAGCAGAGATCGGCAGGGCAGCTATGGCTACACCTTC. As protein: CATSRDRQGSYGYTF. The rearrangement joins TRBV15 to TRBJ1-2, with a tentative D call TRBD1 (5 bases). V gave up 0 bases and J gave up 4 bases, with 12 bases separating them. Germline-derived CDR1 and CDR2 are LNHNV and YYDKDF (reference sequence). CDR3 length: 15 residues.

The DNA of the CDR3 is TGTGCCAGTAGTATAAGGACAGGTCCCTACGAGCAGTACGTC. Its translation is CASSIRTGPYEQYV. The rearrangement uses TRBV19 and TRBJ2-7, with 7 bases fitting TRBD1. The V segment lost 2 bases and the J segment 2 bases; nucleotides outside the gene matches: 3. CDR1 and CDR2 from the germline V gene are LNHDA and SQIVND (reference sequence). The CDR3 loop spans 14 amino acids.

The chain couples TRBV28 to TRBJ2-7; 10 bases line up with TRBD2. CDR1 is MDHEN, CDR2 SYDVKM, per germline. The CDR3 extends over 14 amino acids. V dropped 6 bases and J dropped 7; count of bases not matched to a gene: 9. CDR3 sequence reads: CASRPPGLAWEQYF. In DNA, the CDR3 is TGTGCCAGCAGACCGCCGGGACTAGCGTGGGAGCAGTACTTC.

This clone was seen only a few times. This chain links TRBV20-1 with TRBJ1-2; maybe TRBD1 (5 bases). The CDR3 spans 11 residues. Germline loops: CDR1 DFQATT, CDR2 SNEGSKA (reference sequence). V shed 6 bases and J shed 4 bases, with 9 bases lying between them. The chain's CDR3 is CSAGAAYGYTF. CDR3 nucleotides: TGCAGTGCAGGGGCTGCCTATGGCTACACCTTC.

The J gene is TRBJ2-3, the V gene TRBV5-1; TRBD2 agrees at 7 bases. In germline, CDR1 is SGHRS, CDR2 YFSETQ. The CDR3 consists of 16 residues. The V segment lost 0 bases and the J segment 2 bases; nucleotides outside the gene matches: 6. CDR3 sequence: CASSLAPSGATDTQYF. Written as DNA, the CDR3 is TGCGCCAGCAGCTTGGCCCCTAGCGGTGCCACAGATACGCAGTATTTT.

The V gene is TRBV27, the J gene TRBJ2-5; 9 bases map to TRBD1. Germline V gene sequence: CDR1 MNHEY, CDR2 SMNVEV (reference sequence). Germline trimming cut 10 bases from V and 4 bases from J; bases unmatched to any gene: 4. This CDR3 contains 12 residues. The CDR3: CATGQGRETQYF. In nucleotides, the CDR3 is TGTGCCACCGGACAGGGGCGAGAGACCCAGTACTTC.

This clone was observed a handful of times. The CDR3 sequence: CASSAARGNYGYTF. Here the CDR3 DNA reads TGTGCCAGCAGTGCTGCCAGGGGGAACTATGGCTACACCTTC. The chain couples TRBV2 to TRBJ1-2; 7 positions match TRBD1. CDR3 length equals 14 residues. Per the germline V gene, CDR1 is SNHLY and CDR2 is FYNNEI. V gave up 4 bases and J gave up 2 bases; unmatched junction bases: 4.